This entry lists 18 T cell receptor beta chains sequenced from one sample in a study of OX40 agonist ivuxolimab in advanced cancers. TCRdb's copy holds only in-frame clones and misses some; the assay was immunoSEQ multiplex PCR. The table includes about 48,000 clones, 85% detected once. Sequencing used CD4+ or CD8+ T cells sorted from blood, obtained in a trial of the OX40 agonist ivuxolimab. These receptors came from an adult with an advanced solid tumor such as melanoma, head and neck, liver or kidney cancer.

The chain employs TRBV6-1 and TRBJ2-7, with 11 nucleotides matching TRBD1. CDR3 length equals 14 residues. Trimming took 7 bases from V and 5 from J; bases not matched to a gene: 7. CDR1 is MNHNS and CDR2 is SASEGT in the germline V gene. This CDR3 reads CASIPGQGGHEQYF. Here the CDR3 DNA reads TGTGCCAGCATTCCGGGACAGGGGGGCCACGAGCAGTACTTC.

Written as DNA, the CDR3 is TGTGCCAGCACTTCACTCCTTGCCGAGGCTAGCGGGAGCCACGAGCAGTACTTC. It yields the protein CASTSLLAEASGSHEQYF. This rearrangement joins TRBV28 to TRBJ2-7; 10 bases map to TRBD2. J gave up 5 bases and V 7 bases, and 20 bases lay outside the gene matches. Germline values: CDR1 MDHEN, CDR2 SYDVKM. This CDR3 comprises 18 residues. The full variable domain, its missing parts supplied by reference TRBV28 and TRBJ2-7, is DVKVTQSSRYLVKRTGEKVFLECVQDMDHENMFWYRQDPGLGLRLIYFSYDVKMKEKGDIPEGYSVSREKKERFSLILESASTNQTSMYLCASTSLLAEASGSHEQYFGPGTRLTVT.

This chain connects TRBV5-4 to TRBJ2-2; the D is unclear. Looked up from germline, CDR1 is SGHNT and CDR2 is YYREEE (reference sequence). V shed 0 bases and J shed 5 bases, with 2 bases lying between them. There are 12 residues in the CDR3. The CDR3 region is CASSLDTGELFF. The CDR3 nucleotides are TGTGCCAGCAGCTTGGATACCGGGGAGCTGTTTTTT.

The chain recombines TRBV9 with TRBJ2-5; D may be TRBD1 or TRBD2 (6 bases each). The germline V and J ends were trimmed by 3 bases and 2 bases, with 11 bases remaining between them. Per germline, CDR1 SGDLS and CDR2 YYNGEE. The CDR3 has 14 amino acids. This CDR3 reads CASSGRDNQETQYF. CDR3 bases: TGTGCCAGCAGCGGGAGGGACAATCAAGAGACCCAGTACTTC.

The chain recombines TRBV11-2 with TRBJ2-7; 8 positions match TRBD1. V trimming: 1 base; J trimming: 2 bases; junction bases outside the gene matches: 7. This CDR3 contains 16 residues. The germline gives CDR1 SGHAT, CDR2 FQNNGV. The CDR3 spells CASSLGPGGPAYEQYF. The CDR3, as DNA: TGTGCCAGCAGCTTAGGGCCAGGGGGCCCGGCCTACGAGCAGTACTTC.

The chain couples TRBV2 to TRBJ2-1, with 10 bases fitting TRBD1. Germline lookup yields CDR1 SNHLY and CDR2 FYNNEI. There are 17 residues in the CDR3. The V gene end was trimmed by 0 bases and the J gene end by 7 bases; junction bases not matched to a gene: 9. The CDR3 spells CASSEARTGGFMNEQFF. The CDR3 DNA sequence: TGTGCCAGCAGTGAAGCTCGGACAGGGGGTTTTATGAATGAGCAGTTCTTC.

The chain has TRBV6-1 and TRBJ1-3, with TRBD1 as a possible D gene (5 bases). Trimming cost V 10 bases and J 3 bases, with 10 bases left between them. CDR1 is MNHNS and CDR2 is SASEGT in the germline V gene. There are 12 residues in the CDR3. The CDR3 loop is CAIGTVGNTIYF. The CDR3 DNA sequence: TGTGCCATCGGGACCGTTGGAAACACCATATATTTT.

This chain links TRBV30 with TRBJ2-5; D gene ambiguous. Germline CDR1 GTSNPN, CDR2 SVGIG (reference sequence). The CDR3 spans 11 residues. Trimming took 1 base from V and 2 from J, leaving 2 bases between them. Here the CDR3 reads CAWSGQETQYF. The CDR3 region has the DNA TGTGCCTGGAGTGGGCAAGAGACCCAGTACTTC.

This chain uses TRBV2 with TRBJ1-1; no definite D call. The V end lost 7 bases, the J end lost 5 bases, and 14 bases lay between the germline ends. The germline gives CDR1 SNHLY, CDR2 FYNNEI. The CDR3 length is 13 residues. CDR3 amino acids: CASTPGPRTEAFF. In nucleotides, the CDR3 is TGTGCCAGCACCCCTGGCCCGAGGACTGAAGCTTTCTTT.

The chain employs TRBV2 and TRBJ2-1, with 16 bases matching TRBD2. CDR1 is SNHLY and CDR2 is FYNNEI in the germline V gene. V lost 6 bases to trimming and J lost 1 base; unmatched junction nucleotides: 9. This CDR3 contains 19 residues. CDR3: CASSAGTSGRAVSYNEQFF. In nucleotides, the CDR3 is TGTGCCAGCAGCGCGGGGACTAGCGGGAGGGCCGTATCCTACAATGAGCAGTTCTTC.

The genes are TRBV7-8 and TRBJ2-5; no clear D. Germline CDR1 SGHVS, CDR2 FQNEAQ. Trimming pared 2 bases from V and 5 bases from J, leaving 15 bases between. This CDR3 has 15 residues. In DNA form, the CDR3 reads TGTGCCAGCAGCTTACTTCCTACTGCCCGGGAGACCCAGTACTTC. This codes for CASSLLPTARETQYF.

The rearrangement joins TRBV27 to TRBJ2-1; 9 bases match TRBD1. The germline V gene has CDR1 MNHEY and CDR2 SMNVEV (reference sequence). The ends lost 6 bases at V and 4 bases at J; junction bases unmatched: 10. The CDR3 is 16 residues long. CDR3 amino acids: CASSLSGDRAYNEQFF. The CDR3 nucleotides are TGTGCCAGCAGCCTTTCCGGGGACAGGGCATACAATGAGCAGTTCTTC.

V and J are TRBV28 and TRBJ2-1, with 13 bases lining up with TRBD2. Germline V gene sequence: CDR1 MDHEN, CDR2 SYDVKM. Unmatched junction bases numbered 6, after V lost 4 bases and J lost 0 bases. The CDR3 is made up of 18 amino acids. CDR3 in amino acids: CASSSNRLAGGSYNEQFF. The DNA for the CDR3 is TGTGCCAGCAGTTCCAACCGACTAGCGGGAGGCTCCTACAATGAGCAGTTCTTC.

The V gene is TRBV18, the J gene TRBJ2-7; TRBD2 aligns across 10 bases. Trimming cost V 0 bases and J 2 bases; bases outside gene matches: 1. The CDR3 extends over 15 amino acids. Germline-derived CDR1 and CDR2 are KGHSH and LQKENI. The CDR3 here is CASSPPLAGAYEQYF. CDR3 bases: TGTGCCAGCTCACCACCCCTAGCGGGAGCCTACGAGCAGTACTTC. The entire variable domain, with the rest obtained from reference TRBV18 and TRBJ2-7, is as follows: NAGVMQNPRHLVRRRGQEARLRCSPMKGHSHVYWYRQLPEEGLKFMVYLQKENIIDESGMPKERFSAEFPKEGPSILRIQQVVRGDSAAYFCASSPPLAGAYEQYFGPGTRLTVT.

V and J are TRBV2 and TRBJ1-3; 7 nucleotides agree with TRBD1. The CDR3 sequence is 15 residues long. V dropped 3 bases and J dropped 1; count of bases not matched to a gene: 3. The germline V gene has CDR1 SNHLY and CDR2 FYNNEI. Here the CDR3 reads CASSDSTGSGNTIYF. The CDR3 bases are TGTGCCAGCAGTGACTCGACAGGGTCTGGAAACACCATATATTTT.

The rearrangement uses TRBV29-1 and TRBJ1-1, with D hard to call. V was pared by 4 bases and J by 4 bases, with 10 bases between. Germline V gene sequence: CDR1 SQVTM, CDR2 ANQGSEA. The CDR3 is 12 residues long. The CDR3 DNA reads TGCAGCGTTGTGACTTCGGGCACTGAAGCTTTCTTT. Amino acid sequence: CSVVTSGTEAFF.

The chain's CDR3 is CASRSGGEKLFF. CDR3 bases: TGTGCCAGCAGATCGGGGGGGGAAAAACTGTTTTTT. The genes are TRBV7-2 and TRBJ1-4, with a tentative D call TRBD1 (5 bases). Germline-derived CDR1 and CDR2 are SGHTA and FQGNSA. This CDR3 comprises 12 residues. V was shortened by 6 bases and J by 8 bases, with 10 bases between the two germline ends.

CDR3 sequence: CACWRSYNEQFF. The CDR3 coding sequence is TGTGCCTGTTGGCGGTCCTACAATGAGCAGTTCTTC. This chain joins TRBV28 and TRBJ2-1; D remains unclear. This CDR3 comprises 12 residues. The V gene's germline CDR1 is MDHEN and CDR2 SYDVKM. V lost 11 bases to trimming and J lost 1 base, with 9 bases between them.